The 26 T cell receptor beta chains presented below share a single source sample, sequenced in a study of control samples from healthy donors and cancer patients. Method: immunoSEQ multiplex PCR; TCRdb's copy keeps in-frame clones and lacks some. The repertoire holds some 90,000 clones, 80% to 95% seen once, with 0.92% in the top ten. The sequenced sample consisted of blood. The source of these receptors is a woman aged 30 to 39 in good health.

This clone was observed once. V usage is TRBV10-3 and J usage is TRBJ1-6, with a possible D match to TRBD1 (5 bases). Trimming shortened V by 2 bases and J by 5 bases, and 10 bases separated the two germline ends. This CDR3 has 15 residues. Germline lookup yields CDR1 ENHRY and CDR2 SYGVKD. CDR3 DNA: TGTGCCATCAGTGAGGGGGCTGGGGATAATTCACCCCTCCACTTT. Translating gives CAISEGAGDNSPLHF.

The gene calls are TRBV30 and TRBJ2-1; 9 nucleotides match TRBD1. The CDR3 is 14 residues long. V dropped 1 base and J dropped 4; count of bases not matched to a gene: 2. From germline, CDR1 is GTSNPN and CDR2 SVGIG (reference sequence). Written as DNA, the CDR3 is TGTGCCTGGAGTGGAGACAGGGGGTACAATGAGCAGTTCTTC. Amino acid sequence: CAWSGDRGYNEQFF.

CDR3 bases: TGTGCCAGCCAGACCACAGGAAAGTTTTCACCCCTCCACTTT. Amino acids: CASQTTGKFSPLHF. J is TRBJ1-6 and V is TRBV19, with TRBD1 as a possible D gene (5 bases). The V end lost 9 bases, the J end lost 9 bases, and 18 bases lay between the germline ends. CDR1 is LNHDA and CDR2 is SQIVND in the germline V gene (reference sequence). The CDR3 loop spans 14 amino acids.

V and J are TRBV2 and TRBJ2-1; D is uncertain. Trimming pared 3 bases from V and 8 bases from J, leaving 2 bases between. Germline values: CDR1 SNHLY, CDR2 FYNNEI. The CDR3 consists of 10 residues. In nucleotides, the CDR3 is TGTGCCAGCAGTGAGGATGAGCAGTTCTTC. This translates into CASSEDEQFF.

The rearrangement uses TRBV10-1 and TRBJ2-5; D ambiguous. The CDR3 consists of 15 residues. Germline V lookup: CDR1 WNHNN, CDR2 SYGVQD (reference sequence). Trimming removed 0 bases from V and 3 bases from J, with 11 bases in between. The CDR3 region is CASSESIGPEETQYF. The CDR3 DNA reads as TGCGCCAGCAGTGAGTCGATAGGGCCCGAAGAGACCCAGTACTTC.

This rearrangement joins TRBV18 to TRBJ1-1, with a possible D match to TRBD1 (6 bases). The CDR3 consists of 15 residues. Germline V lookup: CDR1 KGHSH, CDR2 LQKENI. V gave up 4 bases and J gave up 2 bases, with 14 bases separating them. CDR3 DNA: TGTGCCAGCTCACAGTTTGGACAGCTAAACACTGAAGCTTTCTTT. The encoded protein is CASSQFGQLNTEAFF.

The chain carries TRBV5-1 and TRBJ2-7, with 7 bases that match TRBD1. V lost 2 bases to trimming and J lost 6 bases; unmatched junction nucleotides: 14. The CDR3 loop spans 16 amino acids. In germline, CDR1 is SGHRS, CDR2 YFSETQ. Here the CDR3 DNA reads TGCGCCAGCAGCTTACCACCGGGACAGTCTTCACCCGAGCAGTACTTC. Translation gives CASSLPPGQSSPEQYF.

This chain joins TRBV5-1 and TRBJ2-1, with D possibly matching TRBD2 (6 bases). Germline CDR1 reads SGHRS; CDR2 reads YFSETQ. Trimming took 0 bases from V and 7 from J, leaving 17 bases between them. The CDR3 totals 16 residues. CDR3 in amino acids: CASSLAPGRGVNEQFF. CDR3 sequence (DNA): TGCGCCAGCAGCTTGGCTCCCGGGAGAGGTGTGAATGAGCAGTTCTTC. The full variable domain, rest sourced from reference TRBV5-1 and TRBJ2-1, is KAGVTQTPRYLIKTRGQQVTLSCSPISGHRSVSWYQQTPGQGLQFLFEYFSETQRNKGNFPGRFSGRQFSNSRSEMNVSTLELGDSALYLCASSLAPGRGVNEQFFGPGTRLTVL.

The chain is built from TRBV5-1 and TRBJ2-1; D is uncertain. CDR1 and CDR2 (germline): SGHRS, YFSETQ. Trimming cost V 0 bases and J 4 bases, with 5 bases left between them. CDR3 length equals 13 residues. This chain's CDR3 is CASSLGKYNEQFF. The CDR3 DNA sequence: TGCGCCAGCAGCTTGGGAAAATACAATGAGCAGTTCTTC.

The V and J genes are TRBV11-3 and TRBJ2-1; D is unclear. Germline V gene data show CDR1 as SGHNT and CDR2 as YENEEA. CDR3 length equals 15 residues. The V end lost 4 bases, the J end lost 0 bases, and 10 bases lay between the germline ends. CDR3 in amino acids: CASSSAWASYNEQFF. In DNA form, the CDR3 reads TGTGCCAGCAGCTCTGCGTGGGCCTCCTACAATGAGCAGTTCTTC.

The chain joins TRBV19 to TRBJ2-7; D may be TRBD1 or TRBD2 (6 bases each). The germline gives CDR1 LNHDA, CDR2 SQIVND (reference sequence). This CDR3 has 16 residues. V was cut by 1 base and J by 1 base, with 14 bases left in between. The CDR3 region has the DNA TGTGCCAGTAGTATAGGTTTCCGGAGGGGGTCCTACGAGCAGTACTTC. Its translation: CASSIGFRRGSYEQYF.

The chain couples TRBV7-9 to TRBJ2-3, with TRBD2 as a possible D gene (6 bases). The CDR3 has 14 residues. V lost 2 bases and J 3 bases, leaving 9 bases between the germline ends. The germline V gene has CDR1 SEHNR and CDR2 FQNEAQ (reference sequence). The CDR3 reads CASSLYRETDTQYF. As DNA, the CDR3 is TGTGCCAGCAGCTTATACCGGGAGACAGATACGCAGTATTTT.

The CDR3 DNA is TGCGCCAGCAGCCTCCCCCGGGACAGGGGCTCCTACGAGCAGTACTTC. The encoded protein is CASSLPRDRGSYEQYF. The rearrangement joins TRBV4-1 to TRBJ2-7; TRBD1 aligns across 10 bases. The V gene's germline CDR1 is MGHRA and CDR2 YSYEKL. V gave up 4 bases and J gave up 0 bases; unmatched junction bases: 6. This CDR3 spans 16 amino acids.

CDR3 nucleotides: TGTGCCAGTAAGACGGGGGTCGGAGGGGTCTTAACCTATGGCTACACCTTC. This sequence encodes CASKTGVGGVLTYGYTF. The chain carries TRBV19 and TRBJ1-2, with D perhaps matching TRBD1 (5 bases). V lost 7 bases, J lost 4 bases, and 25 bases lay in between. Looked up from germline, CDR1 is LNHDA and CDR2 is SQIVND (reference sequence). The CDR3 has 17 residues.

The V and J genes are TRBV4-1 and TRBJ1-2; 8 nucleotides align to TRBD1. The CDR3 is 17 amino acids. From germline, CDR1 is MGHRA and CDR2 YSYEKL. J gave up 5 bases and V 4 bases, and 15 bases lay outside the gene matches. Here the CDR3 reads CASSPSRNRGDEYGYTF. CDR3 sequence (DNA): TGCGCCAGCAGCCCCTCTAGAAACAGGGGGGATGAGTATGGCTACACCTTC.

Note on this clone: Distinct nucleotide sequences in the sample also encode this CDR3. V usage is TRBV3-1 (or the pseudogene TRBV3-2) and J usage is TRBJ2-5; D is uncertain. V lost 4 bases to trimming and J lost 2 bases, with 2 bases between them. The CDR3 is made up of 11 amino acids. Germline V gene lookup returns CDR1 LGHDT and CDR2 YNNKEL (reference sequence). In DNA form, the CDR3 reads TGTGCCAGCAGCCTACAAGAGACCCAGTACTTC. Its translation is CASSLQETQYF.

The V call is TRBV10-3, the J call TRBJ1-2, with 7 bases matching TRBD1. Germline V CDR1 and CDR2: ENHRY, SYGVKD. The ends lost 0 bases at V and 12 bases at J; junction bases unmatched: 4. The CDR3 sequence is 12 residues long. The CDR3, as DNA: TGTGCCATCAGTGAGTCGGACAGGAAGAACACCTTC. It yields the protein CAISESDRKNTF.

The CDR3 loop is CASSSARTGQGYTF. Written as DNA, the CDR3 is TGTGCCAGCAGTTCAGCTAGGACAGGGCAAGGCTACACCTTC. V is TRBV27 and J is TRBJ1-2; 8 positions agree with TRBD1. The germline V gene has CDR1 MNHEY and CDR2 SMNVEV (reference sequence). V lost 4 bases to trimming and J lost 8 bases; unmatched junction nucleotides: 9. The CDR3 covers 14 residues.

This clone was observed a handful of times. The genes are TRBV15 and TRBJ2-1; D is perhaps TRBD1 or TRBD2 (5 bases each). The CDR3 contains 15 residues. Germline CDR1 and CDR2: LNHNV and YYDKDF (reference sequence). Trimming left V 2 bases short and J 3 bases short, with 11 bases between. CDR3 in amino acids: CATSRPGQIYNEQFF. The CDR3 bases are TGTGCCACCAGCAGACCGGGGCAGATCTACAATGAGCAGTTCTTC. Based on the CDR3 plus reference TRBV15 and TRBJ2-1, the full variable domain is DAMVIQNPRYQVTQFGKPVTLSCSQTLNHNVMYWYQQKSSQAPKLLFHYYDKDFNNEADTPDNFQSRRPNTSFCFLDIRSPGLGDTAMYLCATSRPGQIYNEQFFGPGTRLTVL.

V usage is TRBV27 and J usage is TRBJ2-6; perhaps TRBD1 as D (7 bases). The CDR3 is 18 amino acids. CDR1 and CDR2 from the germline V gene are MNHEY and SMNVEV (reference sequence). The germline V and J ends were trimmed by 1 base and 0 bases, with 13 bases remaining between them. In DNA form, the CDR3 reads TGTGCCAGCAGTTTATGGCAGGGGGGAAACTCTGGGGCCAACGTCCTGACTTTC. It codes for CASSLWQGGNSGANVLTF.

This chain links TRBV2 with TRBJ1-6, with 7 bases fitting TRBD1. Trimming at V came to 6 bases and at J to 0 bases, leaving 5 bases not matched to a gene. The germline CDR1 and CDR2 sequences are SNHLY and FYNNEI. The CDR3 runs 16 residues. DNA for the CDR3: TGTGCCAGCAGGAGGGGACAGAGCTCCTATAATTCACCCCTCCACTTT. It translates to CASRRGQSSYNSPLHF.

This chain joins TRBV9 and TRBJ1-4, with a possible D match to TRBD1 (6 bases). Germline CDR1 is SGDLS and CDR2 is YYNGEE. This CDR3 spans 15 amino acids. The germline V and J ends were trimmed by 5 bases and 3 bases, with 14 bases remaining between them. The CDR3 loop is CASSAWDNSNEKLFF. The CDR3 DNA sequence: TGTGCCAGCAGTGCTTGGGACAACTCTAATGAAAAACTGTTTTTT. Complete variable domain (other parts from reference TRBV9 and TRBJ1-4): DSGVTQTPKHLITATGQRVTLRCSPRSGDLSVYWYQQSLDQGLQFLIQYYNGEERAKGNILERFSAQQFPDLHSELNLSSLELGDSALYFCASSAWDNSNEKLFFGSGTQLSVL.

V usage is TRBV11-2 and J usage is TRBJ1-1, with TRBD1 as a possible D gene (5 bases). The CDR3 has 12 amino acids. Per the germline V gene, CDR1 is SGHAT and CDR2 is FQNNGV. The germline V and J ends were trimmed by 4 bases and 5 bases, with 8 bases remaining between them. CDR3 bases: TGTGCCAGCAGCTGGGGGGGGACTGAAGCTTTCTTT. Its translation: CASSWGGTEAFF. The complete variable domain, with remaining parts taken from reference TRBV11-2 and TRBJ1-1, reads EAGVAQSPRYKIIEKRQSVAFWCNPISGHATLYWYQQILGQGPKLLIQFQNNGVVDDSQLPKDRFSAERLKGVDSTLKIQPAKLEDSAVYLCASSWGGTEAFFGQGTRLTVV.

The CDR3 region is CATMDSTGELFF. The CDR3 nucleotides read TGCGCCACCATGGACTCTACCGGGGAGCTGTTTTTT. The rearrangement links TRBV4-1 to TRBJ2-2; D possibly corresponds to TRBD2 (5 bases). The V end lost 10 bases, the J end lost 5 bases, and 11 bases lay between the germline ends. Germline values: CDR1 MGHRA, CDR2 YSYEKL. This CDR3 contains 12 residues.

V gene TRBV7-9 combines with J gene TRBJ1-2; TRBD1 matches at 8 bases. CDR1 SEHNR and CDR2 FQNEAQ come from the germline V gene (reference sequence). V lost 5 bases and J lost 2; bases outside the gene matches: 7. The CDR3 is 15 residues long. The CDR3 reads CASSPRTGRNYGYTF. DNA of the CDR3: TGTGCCAGCAGCCCCCGGACAGGGAGAAACTATGGCTACACCTTC.

The genes are TRBV10-1 and TRBJ2-3; perhaps D is TRBD1 or TRBD2 (5 bases each). The CDR3 consists of 13 residues. V was cut by 6 bases and J by 2 bases, with 9 bases left in between. Germline V gene data show CDR1 as WNHNN and CDR2 as SYGVQD (reference sequence). The CDR3 DNA follows: TGCGCCAGCAGCGGGGACCTCACAGATACGCAGTATTTT. This encodes CASSGDLTDTQYF.